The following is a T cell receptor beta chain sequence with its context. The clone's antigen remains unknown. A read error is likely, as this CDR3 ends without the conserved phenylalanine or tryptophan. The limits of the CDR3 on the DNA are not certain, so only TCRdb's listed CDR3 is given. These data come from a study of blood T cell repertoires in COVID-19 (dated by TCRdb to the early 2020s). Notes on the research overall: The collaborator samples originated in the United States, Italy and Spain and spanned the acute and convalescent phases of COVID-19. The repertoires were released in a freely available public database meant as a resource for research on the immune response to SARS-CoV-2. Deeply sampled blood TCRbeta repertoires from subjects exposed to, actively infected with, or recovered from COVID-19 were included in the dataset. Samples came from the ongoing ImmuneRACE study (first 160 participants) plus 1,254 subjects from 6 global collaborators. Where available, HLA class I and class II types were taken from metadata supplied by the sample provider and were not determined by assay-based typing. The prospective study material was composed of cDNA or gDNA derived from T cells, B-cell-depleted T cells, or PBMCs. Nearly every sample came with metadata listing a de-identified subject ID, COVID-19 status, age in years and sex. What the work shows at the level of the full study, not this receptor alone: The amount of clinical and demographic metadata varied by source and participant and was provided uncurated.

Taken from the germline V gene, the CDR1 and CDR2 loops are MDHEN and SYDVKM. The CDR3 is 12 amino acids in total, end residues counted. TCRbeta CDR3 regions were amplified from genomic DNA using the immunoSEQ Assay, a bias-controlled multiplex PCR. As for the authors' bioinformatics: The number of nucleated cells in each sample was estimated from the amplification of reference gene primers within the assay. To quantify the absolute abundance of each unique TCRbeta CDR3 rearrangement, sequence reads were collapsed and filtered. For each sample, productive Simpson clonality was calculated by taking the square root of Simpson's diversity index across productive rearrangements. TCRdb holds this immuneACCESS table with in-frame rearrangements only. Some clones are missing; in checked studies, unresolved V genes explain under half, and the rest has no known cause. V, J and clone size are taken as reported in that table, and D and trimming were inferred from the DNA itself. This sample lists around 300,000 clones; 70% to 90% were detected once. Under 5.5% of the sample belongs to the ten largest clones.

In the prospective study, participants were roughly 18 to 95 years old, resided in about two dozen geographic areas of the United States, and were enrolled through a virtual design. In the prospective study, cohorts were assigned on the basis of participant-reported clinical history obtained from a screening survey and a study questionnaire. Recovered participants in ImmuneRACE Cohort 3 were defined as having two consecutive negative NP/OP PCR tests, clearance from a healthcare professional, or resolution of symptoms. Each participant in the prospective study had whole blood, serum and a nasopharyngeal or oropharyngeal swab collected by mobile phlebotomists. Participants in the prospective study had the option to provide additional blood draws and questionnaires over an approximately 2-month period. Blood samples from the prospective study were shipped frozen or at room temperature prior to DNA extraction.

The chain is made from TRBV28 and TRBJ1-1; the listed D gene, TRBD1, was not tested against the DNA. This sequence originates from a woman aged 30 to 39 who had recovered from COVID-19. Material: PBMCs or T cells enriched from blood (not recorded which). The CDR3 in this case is CASGRVTGAAAV.